A selection of T cell receptor beta chains follows, all from one sample in a study of identical twins. TCRdb re-derived calls from the 5' RACE reads in MiXCR, one entry per CDR3 protein. Here the sample spans roughly 250,000 distinct CDR3 sequences, around 15% being singletons. The sample taken for sequencing was memory (CD45RO+) T cells sorted from blood. These receptors were collected from a woman younger than 30 in good health. Both conserved end residues are part of each CDR3. Fields, in order: J gene, D gene, V gene, clone size, CDR3 DNA, CDR3 protein. A D gene is named only where the DNA matches it firmly. Clone size is shown for a subset of rows, as once, few, many or a class of expanded clone.

TRBJ1-4,.,TRBV5-1,few,TGCGCCAGCAAGCAGGGGACAACTAATGAAAAACTGTTTTTT,CASKQGTTNEKLFF
TRBJ2-1,TRBD1,TRBV5-1,.,TGCGCCAGCAGCTTGAAGCCAGGGGGAGTCAATGAGCAGTTCTTC,CASSLKPGGVNEQFF
TRBJ2-3,.,TRBV7-2,.,TGTGCCAGCAGCTTAGATCAGTTGCGACCCACAGATACGCAGTATTTT,CASSLDQLRPTDTQYF
TRBJ1-1,.,TRBV27,few,TGTGCCAGCAGGTCCGTTTTGCCGAACACTGAAGCTTTCTTT,CASRSVLPNTEAFF
TRBJ2-5,TRBD1,TRBV30,few,TGTGCCTGGAGTGTGAGGGACAGACAGACCCAGTACTTC,CAWSVRDRQTQYF
TRBJ2-3,TRBD1,TRBV9,few,TGTGCCAGCAGCGGGGGCGAGAGGGGACAGTCAACAGATACGCAGTATTTT,CASSGGERGQSTDTQYF
TRBJ2-1,.,TRBV20-1,.,TGCAGTGCTAGAGATTGGGGGGTCAATGAGCAGTTCTTC,CSARDWGVNEQFF
TRBJ1-2,TRBD1,TRBV7-8,few,TGTGCCAGCAGCCGTAGGGAGGGGGCAGGGATCTATGGCTACACCTTC,CASSRREGAGIYGYTF
TRBJ2-3,.,TRBV5-1,few,TGCGCCAGCAGCTTAGGGCTAGCACACGGCACAGATACGCAGTATTTT,CASSLGLAHGTDTQYF
TRBJ2-3,.,TRBV6-1,few,TGTGCCAGCAGTCCGAGACCTCCTCCCGCAGATACGCAGTATTTT,CASSPRPPPADTQYF
TRBJ1-5,.,TRBV27,few,TGTGCCAGCAGTCCTACAGGGTATCAGCCCCAGCATTTT,CASSPTGYQPQHF
TRBJ2-3,.,TRBV24-1,few,TGTGCCACCAGTGATGCGGGGCCCGCGAAAGATACGCAGTATTTT,CATSDAGPAKDTQYF
TRBJ2-1,.,TRBV7-2,many,TGTGCCAGCAGCGCGGGACAAAGCTCCTACAATGAGCAGTTCTTC,CASSAGQSSYNEQFF
TRBJ1-1,.,TRBV20-1,.,TGCAGTGCCCAGAACCCGACCTACACTGAAGCTTTCTTT,CSAQNPTYTEAFF
TRBJ1-2,.,TRBV6-5,few,TGTGCCGCCCGGTGGGCTAACTATGGCTACACCTTC,CAARWANYGYTF
TRBJ2-7,TRBD2,TRBV5-1,many,TGCGCCAGCAGCGTCGTACTAGCGGGGGGCGAGCAGTACTTC,CASSVVLAGGEQYF
TRBJ2-2,.,TRBV4-1,few,TGCGCCAGCAGCCAAGAACCGCCAGGGCCGAACACCGGGGAGCTGTTTTTT,CASSQEPPGPNTGELFF